This T cell receptor (beta chain) is from a study of cytomegalovirus exposure and HLA in healthy donors. Study-wide background: HLA-typed donors were the source of approximately 80 million unique TCRs held in an early data release. Findings and limits, study-wide: Most of the CMV-associated TCR beta chains (in a later analysis) appeared to be HLA-restricted.

Primers for the PCR totalled 60 Vbeta and 13 Jbeta. TCRdb keeps only in-frame clones here, not all; method: immunoSEQ multiplex PCR. The data show some 200,000 clones, just under 70% seen once. About this clone itself: Its matching antigen is unknown.

Germline CDR1 KGHSH, CDR2 LQKENI. Unmatched junction bases numbered 5, after V lost 3 bases and J lost 8 bases. The CDR3 covers 14 residues. The sequenced sample consisted of PBMCs. The sequence was obtained from a middle-aged man in good health and CMV-seropositive. The gene calls are TRBV18 and TRBJ2-1, with TRBD1 matching over 9 bases. The CDR3 DNA sequence: TGTGCCAGCTCACCGGGACAGGGTTCCTATGAGCAGTTCTTC. Its translation: CASSPGQGSYEQFF.